A single sample gave rise to the 16 T cell receptor beta chains below, sequenced in a study of CD8 T cells in Susac syndrome. An amount of RNA that ranged from roughly 0.5 to 1 ug was reverse transcribed with random hexamers. TCRdb recomputed calls from the immunoSEQ multiplex PCR reads with MiXCR, one row per CDR3 protein. There are about 140,000 distinct CDR3 sequences in the sample; approximately 95% occur only once, and 0.13% to 0.15% lies in the top ten. The sequencing sample was made of CD4+ T cells from PBMCs. The receptors derive from a human donor with Susac syndrome.

This clonotype was detected once. V gene TRBV15 combines with J gene TRBJ2-4; no firm D call. Trimming pared 0 bases from V and 8 bases from J, leaving 8 bases between. The CDR3 has 13 amino acids. In germline, CDR1 is LNHNV, CDR2 YYDKDF (reference sequence). Here the CDR3 DNA reads TGTGCCACCAGCAGAGATAGGGATGACATTCAGTACTTC. As protein: CATSRDRDDIQYF.

The chain has TRBV7-6 and TRBJ2-5, with 9 bases matching TRBD1. The CDR3 covers 16 residues. With 6 bases clipped from V and 5 bases from J, the junction kept 13 bases outside the gene matches. Germline V CDR1 and CDR2: SGHVS, FNYEAQ. The CDR3 region is CASSDRLRDREETQYF. As DNA, the CDR3 is TGTGCCAGCAGTGACCGTCTCCGGGACAGGGAGGAGACCCAGTACTTC.

The V gene is TRBV25-1, the J gene TRBJ2-7, with a weak D call TRBD1 (5 bases). The CDR3 is 14 amino acids. CDR1 MGHDK and CDR2 SYGVNS come from the germline V gene. Trimming pared 3 bases from V and 2 bases from J, leaving 11 bases between. Written as DNA, the CDR3 is TGTGCCAGCAGTGACGGACAACCCCCCTACGAGCAGTACTTC. It codes for CASSDGQPPYEQYF.

The chain uses TRBV4-1 and TRBJ1-1; D gene unclear. CDR1 is MGHRA, CDR2 YSYEKL, per germline. V lost 2 bases to trimming and J lost 2 bases, with 9 bases between them. This CDR3 comprises 14 residues. The CDR3 DNA is TGCGCCAGCAGCCAATGGCAGCTAAACACTGAAGCTTTCTTT. Translation gives CASSQWQLNTEAFF.

CDR3 in DNA: TGCAGTGCTAGAGGCATTAGCGGGACAGCGAATCAGCCCCAGCATTTT. It specifies CSARGISGTANQPQHF. The rearrangement links TRBV20-1 to TRBJ1-5; 7 bases map to TRBD1. The germline V gene encodes CDR1 DFQATT and CDR2 SNEGSKA (reference sequence). Trimming at V came to 1 base and at J to 4 bases, leaving 10 bases not matched to a gene. The CDR3 has 16 amino acids.

The chain carries TRBV9 and TRBJ2-4; tentatively, D is TRBD1 or TRBD2 (5 bases each). The CDR3 spans 15 residues. In germline, CDR1 is SGDLS, CDR2 YYNGEE. Between the trimmed V and J ends, which lost 0 bases and 5 bases, there was a span of 12 bases. The CDR3 sequence is CASSVGVQGQNIQYF. In DNA, the CDR3 is TGTGCCAGCAGCGTAGGGGTTCAGGGACAAAACATTCAGTACTTC.

The gene calls are TRBV3-1 and TRBJ1-4; D gene unclear. The CDR3 loop spans 14 amino acids. V lost 0 bases and J 7 bases, leaving 9 bases between the germline ends. In germline, CDR1 is LGHDT, CDR2 YNNKEL (reference sequence). The CDR3 DNA reads as TGTGCCAGCAGCCAAGACCCGAACAGTGAAAAACTGTTTTTT. This gives the protein CASSQDPNSEKLFF.

V and J are TRBV12-3 or TRBV12-4 and TRBJ2-7, with 11 bases lining up with TRBD1. CDR3 size: 13 residues. J lost 4 bases, V lost 6 bases, and 2 bases had no gene match. CDR3 sequence (DNA): TGTGCCAGCAGAGGGACAGGGGGATACGAGCAGTACTTC. It specifies CASRGTGGYEQYF.

The rearrangement links TRBV6-1 to TRBJ2-5; D may be TRBD1 (6 bases). The CDR3 spans 15 residues. Trimming stripped 3 bases from V and 4 bases from J, with 15 bases between. CDR1 is MNHNS and CDR2 is SASEGT in the germline V gene. This chain's CDR3 is CASSDLGQFGETQYF. Written as DNA, the CDR3 is TGTGCCAGCAGTGATTTAGGACAGTTTGGAGAGACCCAGTACTTC.

The chain joins TRBV9 to TRBJ2-5; D tentatively reads TRBD1 or TRBD2 (5 bases each). The CDR3 has 16 residues. The germline V and J ends were trimmed by 5 bases and 5 bases, with 22 bases remaining between them. Germline V gene lookup returns CDR1 SGDLS and CDR2 YYNGEE. CDR3 in DNA: TGTGCCAGCAGTGACCACCTGGGACCTCCGGGCGAGACCCAGTACTTC. Translating gives CASSDHLGPPGETQYF.

V and J are TRBV20-1 and TRBJ2-7, with TRBD1 matching over 7 bases. Trimming removed 3 bases from V and 7 bases from J; junction bases left unmatched: 6. Germline loops: CDR1 DFQATT, CDR2 SNEGSKA (reference sequence). The CDR3 spans 12 residues. CDR3 protein: CSARGRGKEQYF. CDR3 DNA: TGCAGTGCTAGGGGCAGGGGGAAGGAGCAGTACTTC.

The V and J genes are TRBV9 and TRBJ2-7; TRBD1 aligns across 10 bases. V lost 4 bases and J lost 7; bases outside the gene matches: 8. This CDR3 is 14 amino acids long. Germline V gene lookup returns CDR1 SGDLS and CDR2 YYNGEE. The CDR3 loop is CASSPGQGGIEQYF. CDR3 nucleotide sequence: TGTGCCAGCAGCCCCGGACAGGGGGGAATAGAGCAGTACTTC.

The chain links TRBV29-1 to TRBJ2-2; no definite D call. Germline CDR1 and CDR2: SQVTM and ANQGSEA. Trimming took 7 bases from V and 1 from J, leaving 13 bases between them. The CDR3 loop spans 14 amino acids. CDR3 residues: CSAVNSLNTGELFF. The DNA of the CDR3 is TGCAGCGCAGTGAACAGTTTGAACACCGGGGAGCTGTTTTTT.

This chain joins TRBV6-5 and TRBJ2-7; D might be TRBD1 or TRBD2, each matching 6 bases. The germline V and J ends were trimmed by 6 bases and 6 bases, with 9 bases remaining between them. The length of the CDR3 is 11 residues. CDR1 MNHEY and CDR2 SVGAGI come from the germline V gene. The CDR3 region has the DNA TGTGCCAGCAGCCCGGGGGCCGAGCAGTACTTC. It specifies CASSPGAEQYF.

The V gene is TRBV29-1, the J gene TRBJ2-7; 9 bases fit TRBD1. The CDR3 is 13 residues long. V trimming: 6 bases; J trimming: 6 bases; junction bases outside the gene matches: 9. Germline CDR1 SQVTM, CDR2 ANQGSEA. CDR3 region: CSVIGTGWGEQYF. The CDR3 DNA is TGCAGCGTCATCGGGACAGGGTGGGGCGAGCAGTACTTC.

The CDR3 spells CASSQVRSGQTQYF. In nucleotides, the CDR3 is TGTGCCAGCAGCCAAGTACGGTCCGGGCAGACCCAGTACTTC. V and J are TRBV14 and TRBJ2-5; unclear D gene. Trimming removed 1 base from V and 6 bases from J, with 12 bases in between. Germline-derived CDR1 and CDR2 are SGHDN and FVKESK. The CDR3 length is 14 residues.